This T cell receptor (beta chain) was obtained from a study of blood T cell repertoires in COVID-19. Study information: There were acute and convalescent COVID-19 samples, and they came from the United States, Italy and Spain.

The authors' processing: Reference gene primer amplification in the assay estimated nucleated cell counts. Clones were sequenced by immunoSEQ multiplex PCR, and TCRdb holds only the in-frame ones, with some missing. V, J and clone size are those of that table, while D and trimming were read from the DNA. The sample records more than 250,000 clones, about 86% being singletons. V lost 8 bases and J lost 7; bases outside the gene matches: 7. The germline CDR1 and CDR2 sequences are SNHLY and FYNNEI. This CDR3 has 13 amino acids. The rearrangement joins TRBV2 to TRBJ1-2; TRBD1 agrees at 10 bases. The clonotype was recovered from a woman younger than 45 who had recovered from COVID-19. The sequencing input was peripheral blood. The CDR3 loop is CASGRQGASGYTF. The DNA of the CDR3 is TGTGCCAGCGGTCGACAGGGGGCAAGTGGCTACACCTTC.